These 6 T cell receptor beta chains were all obtained from the same sample, sequenced in a study of blood T cells in healthy people across ages. Then a second PCR, running roughly 7 to 11 cycles, was carried out with a sample-barcoded 5' primer and a J-beta primer mix. MiXCR was run by TCRdb on the 5' RACE reads, yielding one entry per CDR3 protein. The profile covers some 1.5 million distinct CDR3 sequences, with roughly 27% appearing a single time and roughly 8% taken by the ten largest. Sequencing was carried out using blood. The receptors were sampled from a woman aged 25 to 39 in good health.

The V and J genes are TRBV5-1 and TRBJ2-7; D gene ambiguous. CDR1 is SGHRS and CDR2 is YFSETQ in the germline V gene. Trimming removed 5 bases at V and 1 base at J, with 10 bases between. The CDR3 runs 13 residues. The CDR3 protein is CASRDPGSYEQYF. Written as DNA, the CDR3 is TGCGCCAGCAGGGACCCCGGGTCCTACGAGCAGTACTTC.

V is TRBV6-4 and J is TRBJ1-5, with a tentative D call TRBD1 (6 bases). Trimming cost V 2 bases and J 2 bases, with 10 bases left between them. The CDR3 extends over 15 amino acids. CDR1 and CDR2 (germline): MRHNA, SNTAGT. The DNA of the CDR3 is TGTGCCAGCAGTGACGGGGGCGCGGGCAATCAGCCCCAGCATTTT. This encodes CASSDGGAGNQPQHF.

The genes are TRBV7-2 and TRBJ2-3; TRBD2 aligns across 10 bases. V gave up 10 bases and J gave up 1 base; unmatched junction bases: 8. The CDR3 length is 15 residues. Germline-derived CDR1 and CDR2 are SGHTA and FQGNSA. The CDR3 region is CANRPGTSGTDTQYF. CDR3 DNA: TGTGCCAACAGACCCGGGACTAGCGGCACAGATACGCAGTATTTT.

This clonotype appeared a few times. The chain has TRBV4-3 and TRBJ2-3; a possible D gene is TRBD2 (5 bases). Trimming took off 4 bases at V and 1 base at J, with 12 bases between the two ends. Germline V gene lookup returns CDR1 LGHNA and CDR2 YSLEER. The CDR3 covers 15 residues. For the CDR3, the DNA is TGCGCCAGCAGCCGGCAACAAGCGGGCACAGATACGCAGTATTTT. It encodes CASSRQQAGTDTQYF.

This clonotype has a count of ten or more. The V and J genes are TRBV29-1 and TRBJ2-7; 7 bases agree with TRBD1. With 2 bases clipped from V and 2 bases from J, the junction kept 0 bases outside the gene matches. Germline V lookup: CDR1 SQVTM, CDR2 ANQGSEA. The CDR3 is 12 amino acids. CDR3 coding DNA: TGCAGCGTTGAACAGGGGGCCTACGAGCAGTACTTC. This gives the protein CSVEQGAYEQYF.

CDR3 sequence: CASSPALFGRDGAEAFF. CDR3 in DNA: TGCGCCAGCAGCCCGGCCCTCTTCGGCCGGGACGGCGCTGAAGCTTTCTTT. This chain connects TRBV5-1 to TRBJ1-1; D possibly corresponds to TRBD1 (5 bases). V was clipped by 4 bases and J by 6 bases, with 25 bases between them. There are 17 residues in the CDR3. CDR1 SGHRS and CDR2 YFSETQ come from the germline V gene.